The 14 T cell receptor beta chains in this list originate from one sample, sequenced in a study of shared clonotypes between healthy human individuals. The data were produced by immunoSEQ multiplex PCR, yet TCRdb's version contains in-frame clones alone and is incomplete. The sample gives some 2,500,000 clones, approximately 94% of which show up once; 0.35% to 0.45% is in the top ten. Sequencing input: naive CD4+ T cells from PBMCs. Subset described: CD45RA+ positively selected. The receptors were sampled from a man aged 18 to 30 in good health. Some clones in this sample may be carry-over from other donors' samples.

This clone was observed a handful of times. The chain joins TRBV2 to TRBJ1-5; 8 bases line up with TRBD1. The V gene's germline CDR1 is SNHLY and CDR2 FYNNEI. V lost 3 bases to trimming and J lost 5 bases; unmatched junction nucleotides: 3. The length of the CDR3 is 14 residues. The CDR3 bases are TGTGCCAGCAGTGACAGGGGGCAAGATCAGCCCCAGCATTTT. This gives the protein CASSDRGQDQPQHF.

Worth noting for this clone: Sequence at one end of the junction differs from germline and may be a read error. The chain is built from TRBV9 and TRBJ2-1, with D perhaps TRBD2 (6 bases). This CDR3 contains 14 residues. Per the germline V gene, CDR1 is SGDLS and CDR2 is YYNGEE. The CDR3: CASSVVPSALGQIF. The CDR3, as DNA: TGTGCCAGCAGCGTAGTCCCTAGCGCACTCGGTCAGATCTTC.

The J gene is TRBJ1-5, the V gene TRBV5-5; 8 nucleotides align to TRBD1. The CDR3 runs to 15 residues. Germline V gives CDR1 SGHKS, CDR2 YYEKEE (reference sequence). The J segment lost 7 bases and the V segment lost 3 bases, leaving 9 bases of the junction unmatched. CDR3 protein: CASSWTDRVWQPQHF. CDR3 DNA sequence: TGTGCCAGCAGCTGGACGGACAGGGTATGGCAGCCCCAGCATTTT.

The gene calls are TRBV30 and TRBJ1-3; D is unclear. V lost 2 bases and J 4 bases, leaving 24 bases between the germline ends. From germline, CDR1 is GTSNPN and CDR2 SVGIG (reference sequence). The CDR3 length is 18 residues. CDR3 coding DNA: TGTGCCTGGAGTTTCGGACGGACCCTAAGTCGCTTCGGAAACACCATATATTTT. It is translated as CAWSFGRTLSRFGNTIYF.

V is TRBV11-1 and J is TRBJ1-1; TRBD1 is a possible D gene (5 bases). The V and J ends lost 4 bases and 5 bases respectively, with 20 bases between them. Per germline, CDR1 SGHAT and CDR2 FQDESV (reference sequence). The CDR3 runs to 16 residues. CDR3 sequence reads: CASSSPRGGGTTEAFF. DNA of the CDR3: TGTGCCAGCAGCTCCCCCCGGGGGGGAGGCACAACTGAAGCTTTCTTT.

The chain combines TRBV7-2 with TRBJ2-7; D is perhaps TRBD2 (7 bases). The CDR3 is 14 amino acids. The V end was cut by 5 bases, the J end by 9 bases, with 20 bases between. Looked up from germline, CDR1 is SGHTA and CDR2 is FQGNSA. In DNA, the CDR3 is TGTGCCAGCAGCCTCGGGCAGGGGTCGGGGGGGCAGTACTTC. Its translation is CASSLGQGSGGQYF.

The chain recombines TRBV21-1 with TRBJ2-7; no check of the table's D call, TRBD2, against the DNA was made. TRBV21-1 is an annotated pseudogene. This CDR3 is built from 16 residues. In DNA form, the CDR3 reads TGTGCCAGCAGGGAGGGCCTAGCGGGAGGGCCCTACGAGCAGTACTTC. This codes for CASREGLAGGPYEQYF.

This clone was seen only once. The CDR3 DNA is TGTGCCAGCAGTCCCGGCTCCTCAGCGGGAGGGCACCAAGAGACCCAGTACTTC. As protein: CASSPGSSAGGHQETQYF. V and J are TRBV7-2 and TRBJ2-5; 10 bases match TRBD2. The CDR3 extends over 18 amino acids. J lost 0 bases, V lost 6 bases, and 13 bases had no gene match. CDR1 SGHTA and CDR2 FQGNSA come from the germline V gene.

This clone was counted once. The chain uses TRBV2 and TRBJ2-6; 9 nucleotides agree with TRBD2. Per germline, CDR1 SNHLY and CDR2 FYNNEI. J gave up 0 bases and V 5 bases, and 8 bases lay outside the gene matches. The CDR3 loop spans 18 amino acids. The CDR3 sequence is CASSNLLAGPSGANVLTF. DNA of the CDR3: TGTGCCAGCAGTAACTTGCTAGCGGGGCCCTCTGGGGCCAACGTCCTGACTTTC.

The chain uses TRBV14 and TRBJ1-2, with 9 positions matching TRBD1. Per the germline V gene, CDR1 is SGHDN and CDR2 is FVKESK. V lost 3 bases and J lost 0; bases outside the gene matches: 2. This CDR3 has 15 amino acids. The CDR3 nucleotides are TGTGCCAGCAGCCATCGACAGGGGGCTAACTATGGCTACACCTTC. Its protein is CASSHRQGANYGYTF.

V usage is TRBV28 and J usage is TRBJ1-6; no clear D gene. CDR1 is MDHEN, CDR2 SYDVKM, per germline. The length of the CDR3 is 15 residues. V shed 4 bases and J shed 7 bases, with 14 bases lying between them. The CDR3 reads CASSSMDGKNSPLHF. The CDR3 DNA reads as TGTGCCAGCAGTTCAATGGACGGGAAGAATTCACCCCTCCACTTT. Filled out from reference TRBV28 and TRBJ1-6, the complete variable domain reads DVKVTQSSRYLVKRTGEKVFLECVQDMDHENMFWYRQDPGLGLRLIYFSYDVKMKEKGDIPEGYSVSREKKERFSLILESASTNQTSMYLCASSSMDGKNSPLHFGNGTRLTVT.

Of note for this clone: The same CDR3 arises from other DNA sequences in this sample as well. V gene TRBV29-1 combines with J gene TRBJ1-1; D is undetermined. V shed 4 bases and J shed 1 base, with 10 bases lying between them. This CDR3 has 13 amino acids. Germline-derived CDR1 and CDR2 are SQVTM and ANQGSEA. The CDR3 loop is CSVVGTPNTEAFF. The CDR3 DNA reads as TGCAGCGTTGTGGGAACACCGAACACTGAAGCTTTCTTT.

V is TRBV10-1 and J is TRBJ2-1, with D perhaps TRBD2 (5 bases). Germline assignment: CDR1 WNHNN and CDR2 SYGVQD (reference sequence). The CDR3 sequence is 15 residues long. Between the trimmed V and J ends, which lost 5 bases and 2 bases, there was a span of 13 bases. The chain's CDR3 is CASSLSGNTYNEQFF. CDR3 DNA: TGCGCCAGCAGTTTATCGGGGAATACCTACAATGAGCAGTTCTTC.

The chain uses TRBV29-1 and TRBJ1-3, with 9 nucleotides matching TRBD1. The V gene's germline CDR1 is SQVTM and CDR2 ANQGSEA. This CDR3 is built from 14 residues. V lost 2 bases to trimming and J lost 6 bases; unmatched junction nucleotides: 5. CDR3 in DNA: TGCAGCGTTGAATGGGGACAGGGCGAAAACACCATATATTTT. This gives the protein CSVEWGQGENTIYF. Filled out from reference TRBV29-1 and TRBJ1-3, the complete variable domain reads SAVISQKPSRDICQRGTSLTIQCQVDSQVTMMFWYRQQPGQSLTLIATANQGSEATYESGFVIDKFPISRPNLTFSTLTVSNMSPEDSSIYLCSVEWGQGENTIYFGEGSWLTVV.